This T cell receptor beta chain appears in the sequencing data of a study of beta chain features in type 1 diabetes. Researchers reported sorting CD4+ naive, central memory, regulatory and stem cell-like memory cells via CD45RO/CCR7/CD25/CD127/CD95/CD27. Sort purity for all populations was recorded as exceeding 98%. The germline V gene encodes CDR1 MDHEN and CDR2 SYDVKM. The trim removed 6 bases at V and 3 bases at J, leaving 7 bases unmatched. CDR3 length: 15 residues. This clone came up a few times. As yet, its antigen is unknown. The sequenced template was cDNA made from the entire isolated RNA. Measured with immunoSEQ multiplex PCR; TCRdb has only the in-frame clones, and not every one. The sample has around 200,000 clones; around an eighth are singletons. Study results and limitations: Within the patient group, naive, central memory and Treg TCRB repertoires appeared more similar to each other than within healthy donors.

The J gene is TRBJ2-3, the V gene TRBV28; TRBD1 agrees at 9 bases. What was sequenced was central memory CD4+ T cells from blood. The TCR was taken from a woman younger than 35 in good health. CDR3 in amino acids: CASRRDRVGTDTQYF. The CDR3 DNA sequence: TGTGCCAGCAGGCGGGACAGGGTTGGGACAGATACGCAGTATTTT.